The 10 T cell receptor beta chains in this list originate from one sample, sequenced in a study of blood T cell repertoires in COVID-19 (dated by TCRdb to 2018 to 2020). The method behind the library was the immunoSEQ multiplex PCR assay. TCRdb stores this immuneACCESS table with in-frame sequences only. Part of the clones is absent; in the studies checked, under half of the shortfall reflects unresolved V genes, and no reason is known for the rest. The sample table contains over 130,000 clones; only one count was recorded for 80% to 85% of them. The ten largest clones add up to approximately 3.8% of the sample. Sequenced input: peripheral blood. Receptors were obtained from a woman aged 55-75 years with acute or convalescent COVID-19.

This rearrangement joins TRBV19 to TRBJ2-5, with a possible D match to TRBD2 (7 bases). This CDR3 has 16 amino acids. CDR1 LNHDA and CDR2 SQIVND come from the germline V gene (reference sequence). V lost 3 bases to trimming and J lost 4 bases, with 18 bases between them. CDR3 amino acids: CASSMSFGGPGETQYF. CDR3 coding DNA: TGTGCCAGTAGTATGTCGTTCGGGGGGCCGGGAGAGACCCAGTACTTC.

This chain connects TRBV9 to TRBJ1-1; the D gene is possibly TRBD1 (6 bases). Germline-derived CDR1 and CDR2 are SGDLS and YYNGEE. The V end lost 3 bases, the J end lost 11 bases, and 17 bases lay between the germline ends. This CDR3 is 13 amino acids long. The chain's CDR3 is CASSDGPGQTAFF. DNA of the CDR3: TGTGCCAGCAGCGATGGGCCCGGACAGACTGCTTTCTTT.

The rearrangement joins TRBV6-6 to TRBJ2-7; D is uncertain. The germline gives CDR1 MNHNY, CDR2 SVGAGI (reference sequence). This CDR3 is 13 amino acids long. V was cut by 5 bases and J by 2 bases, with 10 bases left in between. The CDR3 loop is CASSEARAYEQYF. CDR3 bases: TGTGCCAGCAGTGAGGCACGGGCCTACGAGCAGTACTTC.

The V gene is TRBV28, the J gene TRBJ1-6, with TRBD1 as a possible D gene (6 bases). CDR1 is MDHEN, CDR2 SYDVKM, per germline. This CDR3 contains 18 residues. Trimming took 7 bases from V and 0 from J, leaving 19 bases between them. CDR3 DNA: TGTGCCAGCACTCTCGACAGGCTTCAAATCTCCTATAATTCACCCCTCCACTTT. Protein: CASTLDRLQISYNSPLHF.

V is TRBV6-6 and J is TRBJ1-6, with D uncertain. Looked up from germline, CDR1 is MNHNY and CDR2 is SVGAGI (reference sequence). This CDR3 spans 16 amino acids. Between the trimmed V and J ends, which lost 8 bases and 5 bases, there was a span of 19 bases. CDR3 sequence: CASLFGHPRNNSPLHF. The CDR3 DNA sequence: TGTGCCAGCCTCTTTGGGCACCCAAGAAATAATTCACCCCTCCACTTT.

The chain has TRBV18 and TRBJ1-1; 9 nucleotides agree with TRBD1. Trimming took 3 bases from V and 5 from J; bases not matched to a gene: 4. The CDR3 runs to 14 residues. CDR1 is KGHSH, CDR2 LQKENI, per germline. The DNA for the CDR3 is TGTGCCAGCTCACCGACAGGGGGTGTTACTGAAGCTTTCTTT. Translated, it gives CASSPTGGVTEAFF.

The CDR3 sequence is CASSFGQGITDTQYF. Written as DNA, the CDR3 is TGTGCCAGCAGTTTCGGACAGGGAATCACAGATACGCAGTATTTT. V and J are TRBV27 and TRBJ2-3, with 8 positions matching TRBD1. This CDR3 has 15 residues. Germline CDR1 MNHEY, CDR2 SMNVEV (reference sequence). V shed 3 bases, J shed 2 bases, and the junction held 4 bases outside the gene matches.

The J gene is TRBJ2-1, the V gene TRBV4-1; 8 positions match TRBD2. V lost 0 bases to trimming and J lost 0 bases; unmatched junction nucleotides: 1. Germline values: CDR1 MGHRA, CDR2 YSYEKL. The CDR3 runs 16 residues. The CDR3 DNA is TGCGCCAGCAGCCAAGATGGGACTAGCTCCTACAATGAGCAGTTCTTC. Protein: CASSQDGTSSYNEQFF.

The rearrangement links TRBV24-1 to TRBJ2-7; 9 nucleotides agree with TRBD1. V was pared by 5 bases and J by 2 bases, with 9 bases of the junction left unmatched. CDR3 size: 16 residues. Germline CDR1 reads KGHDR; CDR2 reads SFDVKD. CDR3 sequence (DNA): TGTGCCACCAGTGCCGCGAGAGGACAGGGGACCTACGAGCAGTACTTC. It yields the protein CATSAARGQGTYEQYF.

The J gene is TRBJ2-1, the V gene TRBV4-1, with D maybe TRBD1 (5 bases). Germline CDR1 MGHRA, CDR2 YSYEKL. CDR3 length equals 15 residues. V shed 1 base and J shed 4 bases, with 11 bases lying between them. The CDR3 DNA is TGCGCCAGCAGCCAAGTCTTGGACAATTACAATGAGCAGTTCTTC. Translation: CASSQVLDNYNEQFF.